This TCR beta chain was identified during a study of control samples from healthy donors and cancer patients. V shed 6 bases and J 3 bases; nucleotides not matched to a gene: 11. This CDR3 is built from 16 residues. CDR1 and CDR2 from the germline V gene are SNHLY and FYNNEI. Measured with immunoSEQ multiplex PCR; TCRdb has only the in-frame clones, and not every one. The table records approximately 100,000 clones, 84% of them present only once. The chain links TRBV2 to TRBJ2-7, with 10 bases lining up with TRBD1. Sample: PBMCs. The receptor comes from a man between 65 and 85 years old with lung cancer. CDR3 DNA: TGTGCCAGCAGGACCCCCTTGACAGGGGGCGGCTACGAGCAGTACTTC. It is translated as CASRTPLTGGGYEQYF.